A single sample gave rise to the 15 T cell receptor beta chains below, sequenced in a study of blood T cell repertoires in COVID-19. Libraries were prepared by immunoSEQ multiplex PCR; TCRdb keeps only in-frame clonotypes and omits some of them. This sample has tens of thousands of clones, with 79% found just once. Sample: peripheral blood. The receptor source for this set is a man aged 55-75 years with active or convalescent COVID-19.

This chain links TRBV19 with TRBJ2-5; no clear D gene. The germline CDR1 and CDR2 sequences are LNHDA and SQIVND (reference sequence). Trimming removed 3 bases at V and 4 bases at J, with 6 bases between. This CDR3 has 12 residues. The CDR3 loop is CASSISRETQYF. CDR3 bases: TGTGCCAGTAGTATTTCCCGAGAGACCCAGTACTTC.

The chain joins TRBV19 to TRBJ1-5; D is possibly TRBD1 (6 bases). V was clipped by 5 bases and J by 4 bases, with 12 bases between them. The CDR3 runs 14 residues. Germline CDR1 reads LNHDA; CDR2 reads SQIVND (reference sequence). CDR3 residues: CASSEQGGNQPQHF. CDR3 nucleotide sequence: TGTGCCAGTAGTGAACAGGGTGGGAATCAGCCCCAGCATTTT.

The CDR3 reads CASTRTENTEAFF. The CDR3 DNA reads as TGTGCCAGCACTCGGACTGAGAACACTGAAGCTTTCTTT. The chain joins TRBV6-5 to TRBJ1-1; D remains unclear. The CDR3 is 13 amino acids. V was pared by 7 bases and J by 1 base, with 10 bases between. The germline gives CDR1 MNHEY, CDR2 SVGAGI.

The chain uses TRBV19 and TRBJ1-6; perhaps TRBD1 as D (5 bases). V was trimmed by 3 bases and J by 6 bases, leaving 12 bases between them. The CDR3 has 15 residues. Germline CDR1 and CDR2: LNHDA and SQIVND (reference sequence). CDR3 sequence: CASSIGGTLNSPLHF. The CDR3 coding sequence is TGTGCCAGTAGTATTGGCGGGACCCTTAATTCACCCCTCCACTTT.

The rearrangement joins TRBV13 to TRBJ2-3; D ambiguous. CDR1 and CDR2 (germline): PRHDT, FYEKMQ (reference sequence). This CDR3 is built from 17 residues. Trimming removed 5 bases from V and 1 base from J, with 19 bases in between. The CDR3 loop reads CASSPPPGTLGTDTQYF. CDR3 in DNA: TGTGCCAGCAGCCCCCCCCCAGGAACACTCGGCACAGATACGCAGTATTTT.

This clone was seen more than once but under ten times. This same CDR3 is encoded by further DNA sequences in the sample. Written as DNA, the CDR3 is TGTGCCAGCAGTTTTTCAGGACAGGGCTATGGCTACACCTTC. It codes for CASSFSGQGYGYTF. The chain recombines TRBV27 with TRBJ1-2; TRBD1 matches 8 bases. CDR1 and CDR2 (germline): MNHEY, SMNVEV (reference sequence). The ends lost 3 bases at V and 4 bases at J; junction bases unmatched: 4. The CDR3 has 14 residues.

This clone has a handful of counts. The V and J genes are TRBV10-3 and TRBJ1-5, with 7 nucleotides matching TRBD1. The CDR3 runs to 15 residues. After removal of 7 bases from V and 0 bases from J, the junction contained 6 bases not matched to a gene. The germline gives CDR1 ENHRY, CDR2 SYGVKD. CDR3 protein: CAIKSTGDSNQPQHF. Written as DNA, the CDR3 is TGTGCCATCAAGTCAACAGGGGATAGCAATCAGCCCCAGCATTTT.

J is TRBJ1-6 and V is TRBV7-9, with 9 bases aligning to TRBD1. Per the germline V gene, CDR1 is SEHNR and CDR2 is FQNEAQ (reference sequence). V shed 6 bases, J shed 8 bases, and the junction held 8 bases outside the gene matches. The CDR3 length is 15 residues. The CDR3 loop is CASRLRTGDDSPLHF. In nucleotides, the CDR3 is TGTGCCAGCAGGCTCCGGACAGGGGATGATTCACCCCTCCACTTT.

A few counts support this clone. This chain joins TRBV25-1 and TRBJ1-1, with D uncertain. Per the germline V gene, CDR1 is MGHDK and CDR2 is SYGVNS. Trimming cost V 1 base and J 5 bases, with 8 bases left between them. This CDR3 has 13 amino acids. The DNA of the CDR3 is TGTGCCAGCAGTGAATCAAGGCGGACTGAAGCTTTCTTT. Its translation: CASSESRRTEAFF.

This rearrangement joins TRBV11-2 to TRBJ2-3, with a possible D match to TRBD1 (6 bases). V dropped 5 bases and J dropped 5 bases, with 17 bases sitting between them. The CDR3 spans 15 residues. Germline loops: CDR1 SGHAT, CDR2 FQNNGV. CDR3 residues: CASSLTGSVGDTQYF. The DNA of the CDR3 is TGTGCCAGCAGCCTTACAGGGTCGGTGGGAGATACGCAGTATTTT.

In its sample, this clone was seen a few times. CDR3 nucleotide sequence: TGCGCCAGCAGTCTACAGGGGACCACTGAAGCTTTCTTT. It yields the protein CASSLQGTTEAFF. This chain joins TRBV5-1 and TRBJ1-1; 7 nucleotides match TRBD1. Germline V gene data show CDR1 as SGHRS and CDR2 as YFSETQ. Trimming cost V 5 bases and J 4 bases; bases outside gene matches: 5. This CDR3 region has 13 residues. Based on the CDR3 plus reference TRBV5-1 and TRBJ1-1, the full variable domain is KAGVTQTPRYLIKTRGQQVTLSCSPISGHRSVSWYQQTPGQGLQFLFEYFSETQRNKGNFPGRFSGRQFSNSRSEMNVSTLELGDSALYLCASSLQGTTEAFFGQGTRLTVV.

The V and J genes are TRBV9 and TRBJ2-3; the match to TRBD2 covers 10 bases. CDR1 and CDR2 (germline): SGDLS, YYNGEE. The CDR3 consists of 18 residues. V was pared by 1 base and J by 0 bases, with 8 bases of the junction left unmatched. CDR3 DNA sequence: TGTGCCAGCAGCGTATATTTCAGCGGGGGGGCTAGCACAGATACGCAGTATTTT. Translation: CASSVYFSGGASTDTQYF.

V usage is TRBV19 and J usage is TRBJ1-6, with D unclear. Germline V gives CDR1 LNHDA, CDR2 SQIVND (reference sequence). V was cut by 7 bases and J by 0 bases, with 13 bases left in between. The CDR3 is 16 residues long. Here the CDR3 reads CASKGGAGSYNSPLHF. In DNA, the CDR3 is TGTGCCAGTAAGGGCGGTGCGGGCTCCTATAATTCACCCCTCCACTTT.

The CDR3 is CASSFGNSGANVLTF. DNA of the CDR3: TGTGCCAGCAGCTTCGGGAACTCTGGGGCCAACGTCCTGACTTTC. This chain connects TRBV13 to TRBJ2-6; tentative D call: TRBD2 (5 bases). This CDR3 has 15 amino acids. V lost 3 bases to trimming and J lost 0 bases, with 6 bases between them. The V gene's germline CDR1 is PRHDT and CDR2 FYEKMQ (reference sequence).

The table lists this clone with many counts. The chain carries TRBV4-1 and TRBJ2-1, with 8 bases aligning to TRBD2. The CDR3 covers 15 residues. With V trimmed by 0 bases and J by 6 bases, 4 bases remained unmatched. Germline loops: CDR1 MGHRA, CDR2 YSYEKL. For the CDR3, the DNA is TGCGCCAGCAGCCAAGAGACGAGCGGGAGCAATGAGCAGTTCTTC. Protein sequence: CASSQETSGSNEQFF.